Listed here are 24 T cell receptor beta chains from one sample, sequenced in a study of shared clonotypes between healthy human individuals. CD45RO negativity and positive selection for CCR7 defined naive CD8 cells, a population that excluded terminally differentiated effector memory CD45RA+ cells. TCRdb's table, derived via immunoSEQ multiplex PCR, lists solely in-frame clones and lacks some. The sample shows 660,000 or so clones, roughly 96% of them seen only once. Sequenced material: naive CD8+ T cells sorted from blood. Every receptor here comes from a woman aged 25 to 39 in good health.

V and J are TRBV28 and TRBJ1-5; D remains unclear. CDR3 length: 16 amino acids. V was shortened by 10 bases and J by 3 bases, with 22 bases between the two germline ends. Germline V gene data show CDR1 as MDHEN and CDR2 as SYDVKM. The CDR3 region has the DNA TGTGCCACCATTCCTTACTCCGGCGGTCTCAATCAGCCCCAGCATTTT. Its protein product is CATIPYSGGLNQPQHF.

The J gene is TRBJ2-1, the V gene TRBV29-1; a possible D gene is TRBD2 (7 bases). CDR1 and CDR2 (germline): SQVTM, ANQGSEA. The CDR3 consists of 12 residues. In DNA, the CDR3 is TGCAACGCTCGGGGGGCATACAATGAGCAGTTCTTC. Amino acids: CNARGAYNEQFF.

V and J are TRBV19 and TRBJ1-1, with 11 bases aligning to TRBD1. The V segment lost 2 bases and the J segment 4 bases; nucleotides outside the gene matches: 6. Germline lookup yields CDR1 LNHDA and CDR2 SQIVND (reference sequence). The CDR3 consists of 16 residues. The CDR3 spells CASSIYGQGAITEAFF. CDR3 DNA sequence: TGTGCCAGTAGTATATATGGACAGGGGGCGATCACTGAAGCTTTCTTT.

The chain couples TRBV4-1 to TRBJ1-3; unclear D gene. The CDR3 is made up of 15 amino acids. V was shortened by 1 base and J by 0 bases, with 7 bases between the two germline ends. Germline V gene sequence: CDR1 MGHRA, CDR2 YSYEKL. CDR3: CASSQGMSSGNTIYF. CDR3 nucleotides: TGCGCCAGCAGCCAAGGGATGAGCTCTGGAAACACCATATATTTT.

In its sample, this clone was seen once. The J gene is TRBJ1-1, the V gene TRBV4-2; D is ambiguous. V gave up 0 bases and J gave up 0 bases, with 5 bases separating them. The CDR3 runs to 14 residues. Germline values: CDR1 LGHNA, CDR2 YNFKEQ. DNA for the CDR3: TGTGCCAGCAGCCAAGAGTCGGTGAACACTGAAGCTTTCTTT. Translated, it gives CASSQESVNTEAFF.

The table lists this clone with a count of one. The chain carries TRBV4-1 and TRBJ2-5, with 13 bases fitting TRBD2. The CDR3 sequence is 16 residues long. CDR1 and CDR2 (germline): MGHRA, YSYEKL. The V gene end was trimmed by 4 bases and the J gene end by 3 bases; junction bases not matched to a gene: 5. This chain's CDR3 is CASSRRLAGGEETQYF. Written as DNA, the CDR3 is TGCGCCAGCAGCCGTCGACTAGCGGGAGGTGAAGAGACCCAGTACTTC.

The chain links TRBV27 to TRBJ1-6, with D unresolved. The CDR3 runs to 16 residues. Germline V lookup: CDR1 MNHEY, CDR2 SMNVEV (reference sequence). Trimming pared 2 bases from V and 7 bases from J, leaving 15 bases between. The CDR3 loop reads CASSLTRVTTNSPLHF. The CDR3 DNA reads TGTGCCAGCAGTTTAACGCGGGTTACGACCAATTCACCCCTCCACTTT.

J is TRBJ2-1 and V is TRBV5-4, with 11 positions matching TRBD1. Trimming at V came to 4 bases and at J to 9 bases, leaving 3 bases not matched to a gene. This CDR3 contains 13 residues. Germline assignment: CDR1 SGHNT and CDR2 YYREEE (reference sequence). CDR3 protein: CASSTDRGPEQFF. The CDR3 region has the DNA TGTGCCAGCAGCACGGACAGGGGGCCTGAGCAGTTCTTC.

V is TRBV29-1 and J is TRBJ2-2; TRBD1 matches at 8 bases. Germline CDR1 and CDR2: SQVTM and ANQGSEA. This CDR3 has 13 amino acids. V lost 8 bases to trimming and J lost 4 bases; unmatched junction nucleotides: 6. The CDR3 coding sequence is TGCAGCACGGGACAGGCCCTCACCGGGGAGCTGTTTTTT. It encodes CSTGQALTGELFF.

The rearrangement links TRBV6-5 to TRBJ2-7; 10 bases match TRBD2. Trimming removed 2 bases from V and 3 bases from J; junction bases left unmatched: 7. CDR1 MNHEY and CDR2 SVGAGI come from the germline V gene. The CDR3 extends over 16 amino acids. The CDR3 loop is CASSYDPASGSYEQYF. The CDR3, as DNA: TGTGCCAGCAGTTACGACCCAGCTAGCGGGAGCTACGAGCAGTACTTC.

CDR3 residues: CASSLGMAYEQYF. Written as DNA, the CDR3 is TGTGCCAGCAGTTTAGGAATGGCCTACGAGCAGTACTTC. The chain combines TRBV27 with TRBJ2-7; D remains ambiguous. The CDR3 loop spans 13 amino acids. Germline V CDR1 and CDR2: MNHEY, SMNVEV (reference sequence). V lost 2 bases and J lost 2, with 7 bases in between.

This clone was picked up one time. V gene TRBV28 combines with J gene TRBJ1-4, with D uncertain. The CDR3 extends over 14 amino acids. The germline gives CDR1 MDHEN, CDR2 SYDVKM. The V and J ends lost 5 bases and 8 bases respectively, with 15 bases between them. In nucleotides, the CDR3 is TGTGCCAGCAGTGTGTCCGGGAGTGGAGAAAAACTGTTTTTT. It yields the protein CASSVSGSGEKLFF.

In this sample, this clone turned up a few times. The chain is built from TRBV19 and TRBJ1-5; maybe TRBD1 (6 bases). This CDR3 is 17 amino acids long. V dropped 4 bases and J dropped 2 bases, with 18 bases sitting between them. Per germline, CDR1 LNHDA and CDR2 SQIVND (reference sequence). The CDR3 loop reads CASSTGASGWGNQPQHF. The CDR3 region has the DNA TGTGCCAGTAGTACAGGGGCATCAGGATGGGGCAATCAGCCCCAGCATTTT.

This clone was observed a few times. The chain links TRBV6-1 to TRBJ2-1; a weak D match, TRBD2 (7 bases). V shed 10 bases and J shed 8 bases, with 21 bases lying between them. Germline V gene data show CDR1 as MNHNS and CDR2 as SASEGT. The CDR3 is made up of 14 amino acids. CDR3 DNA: TGTGCCACCATAAGGGGGGGTTGGGAGGATGAGCAGTTCTTC. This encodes CATIRGGWEDEQFF.

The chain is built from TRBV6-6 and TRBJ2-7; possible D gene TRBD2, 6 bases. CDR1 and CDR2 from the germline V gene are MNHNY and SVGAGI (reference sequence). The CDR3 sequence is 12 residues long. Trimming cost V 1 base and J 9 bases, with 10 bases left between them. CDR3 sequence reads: CASSYWMEGQYF. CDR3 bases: TGTGCCAGCAGTTACTGGATGGAGGGGCAGTACTTC.

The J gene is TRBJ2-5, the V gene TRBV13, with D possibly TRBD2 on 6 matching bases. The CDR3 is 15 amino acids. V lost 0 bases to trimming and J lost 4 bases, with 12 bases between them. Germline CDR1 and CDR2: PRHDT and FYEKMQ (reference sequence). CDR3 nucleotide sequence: TGTGCCAGCAGCTTAGGCGGGGAGGTCGGAGAGACCCAGTACTTC. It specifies CASSLGGEVGETQYF.

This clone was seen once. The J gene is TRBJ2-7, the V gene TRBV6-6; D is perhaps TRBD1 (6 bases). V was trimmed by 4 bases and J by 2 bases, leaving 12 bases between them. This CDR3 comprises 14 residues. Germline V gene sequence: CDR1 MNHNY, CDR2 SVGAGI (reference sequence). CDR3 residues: CASSSTGSAYEQYF. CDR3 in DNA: TGTGCCAGCAGTTCAACAGGGTCGGCCTACGAGCAGTACTTC.

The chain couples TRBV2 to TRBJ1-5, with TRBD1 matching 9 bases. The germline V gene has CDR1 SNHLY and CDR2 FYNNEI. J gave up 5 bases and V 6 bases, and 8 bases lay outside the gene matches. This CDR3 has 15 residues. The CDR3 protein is CASRTGTGSHQPQHF. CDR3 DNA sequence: TGTGCCAGCAGAACCGGGACAGGGTCCCATCAGCCCCAGCATTTT.

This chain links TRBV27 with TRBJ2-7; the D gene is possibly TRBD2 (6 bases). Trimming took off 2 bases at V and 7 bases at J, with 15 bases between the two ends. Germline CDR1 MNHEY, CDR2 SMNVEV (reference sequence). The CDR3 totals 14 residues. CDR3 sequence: CASSLAGTLREQYF. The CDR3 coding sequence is TGTGCCAGCAGTTTAGCGGGGACCTTACGGGAGCAGTACTTC.

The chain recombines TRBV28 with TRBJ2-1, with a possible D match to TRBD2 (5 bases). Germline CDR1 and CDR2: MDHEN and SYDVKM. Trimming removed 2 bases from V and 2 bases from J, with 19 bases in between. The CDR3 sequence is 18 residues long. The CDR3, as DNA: TGTGCCAGCAGTTTACGAGATTGGGGAGCAGTAACCTACAATGAGCAGTTCTTC. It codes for CASSLRDWGAVTYNEQFF.

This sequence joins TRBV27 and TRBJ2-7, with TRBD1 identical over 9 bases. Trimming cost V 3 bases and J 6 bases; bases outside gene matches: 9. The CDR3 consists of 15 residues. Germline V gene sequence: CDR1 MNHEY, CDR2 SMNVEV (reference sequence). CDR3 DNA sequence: TGTGCCAGCAGTTTTAATGGACAGGGGAACACCGAGCAGTACTTC. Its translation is CASSFNGQGNTEQYF.

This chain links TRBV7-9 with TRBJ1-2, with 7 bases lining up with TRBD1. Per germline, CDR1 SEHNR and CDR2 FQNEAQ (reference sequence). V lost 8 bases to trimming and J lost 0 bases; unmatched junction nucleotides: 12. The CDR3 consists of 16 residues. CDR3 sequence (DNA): TGTGCCAGCTCGTCCCGGGACAGCTCCCCTAACTATGGCTACACCTTC. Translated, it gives CASSSRDSSPNYGYTF. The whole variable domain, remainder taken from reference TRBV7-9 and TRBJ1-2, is DTGVSQNPRHKITKRGQNVTFRCDPISEHNRLYWYRQTLGQGPEFLTYFQNEAQLEKSRLLSDRFSAERPKGSFSTLEIQRTEQGDSAMYLCASSSRDSSPNYGYTFGSGTRLTVV.

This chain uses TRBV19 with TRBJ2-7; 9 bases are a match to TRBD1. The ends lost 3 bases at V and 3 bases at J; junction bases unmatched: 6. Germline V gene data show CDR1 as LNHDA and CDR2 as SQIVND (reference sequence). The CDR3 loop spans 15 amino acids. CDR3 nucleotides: TGTGCCAGTAGTATCGGGGACAGGGCGGTCTACGAGCAGTACTTC. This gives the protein CASSIGDRAVYEQYF.

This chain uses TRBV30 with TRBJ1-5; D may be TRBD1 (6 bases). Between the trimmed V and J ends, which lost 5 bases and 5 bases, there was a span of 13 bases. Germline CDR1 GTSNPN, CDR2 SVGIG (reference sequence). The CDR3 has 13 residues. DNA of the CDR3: TGTGCCTGGTACAGGGTATCCGATCAGCCCCAGCATTTT. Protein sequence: CAWYRVSDQPQHF.